Shown below are 28 T cell receptor beta chains from a single sample sequenced in a study of identical twins. TCRdb independently ran MiXCR on the 5' RACE reads; one entry per CDR3 protein. Here the sample spans hundreds of thousands of distinct CDR3 sequences, 18% being singletons. These records were also assigned to another study, of T cells expressing NK-cell markers.

Input material: PBMCs. The receptors originated from a woman younger than 35 in good health.

In its sample, this clonotype was seen a few times. The chain carries TRBV5-6 and TRBJ2-7, with D possibly being TRBD1 (6 bases). The CDR3 is 13 residues long. V lost 6 bases and J 7 bases, leaving 17 bases between the germline ends. Germline values: CDR1 SGHDT, CDR2 YYEEEE. DNA for the CDR3: TGTGCCAGCACCGCCCAGGGGCTGAGGGAGCAGTACTTC. This translates into CASTAQGLREQYF. Variable domain in full (rest from reference TRBV5-6 and TRBJ2-7): DAGVTQSPTHLIKTRGQQVTLRCSPKSGHDTVSWYQQALGQGPQFIFQYYEEEERQRGNFPDRFSGHQFPNYSSELNVNALLLGDSALYLCASTAQGLREQYFGPGTRLTVT.

In this sample, this clonotype turned up a few times. This sequence joins TRBV6-5 and TRBJ2-3, with a tentative D call TRBD1 (5 bases). Germline CDR1 reads MNHEY; CDR2 reads SVGAGI. The V and J ends lost 4 bases and 0 bases respectively, with 17 bases between them. This CDR3 contains 17 residues. CDR3 amino acids: CASSSHPRQTSTDTQYF. DNA for the CDR3: TGTGCCAGCAGTTCACATCCGCGACAGACTAGCACAGATACGCAGTATTTT.

This clonotype was seen only a few times. V is TRBV20-1 and J is TRBJ2-1; 12 bases line up with TRBD2. V dropped 3 bases and J dropped 5; count of bases not matched to a gene: 2. The CDR3 is 14 residues long. Germline CDR1 DFQATT, CDR2 SNEGSKA (reference sequence). This CDR3 is CSARGLAGHNEQFF. The CDR3 DNA reads as TGCAGTGCTAGGGGACTAGCGGGCCACAATGAGCAGTTCTTC.

This rearrangement joins TRBV9 to TRBJ2-1; a weak D match, TRBD2 (6 bases). Trimming cost V 0 bases and J 3 bases, with 13 bases left between them. The CDR3 covers 16 residues. Germline loops: CDR1 SGDLS, CDR2 YYNGEE. The CDR3 nucleotides are TGTGCCAGCAGCGTAGACGGGGACTTACTCTACAATGAGCAGTTCTTC. Its protein is CASSVDGDLLYNEQFF.

This clonotype was seen repeatedly, ten times or more. The rearrangement joins TRBV20-1 to TRBJ2-5, with 12 bases identical to TRBD2. Germline V gene lookup returns CDR1 DFQATT and CDR2 SNEGSKA (reference sequence). The V segment lost 5 bases and the J segment 4 bases; nucleotides outside the gene matches: 11. This CDR3 spans 16 amino acids. CDR3 region: CSADTLTGLAGETQYF. The DNA of the CDR3 is TGCAGTGCTGACACGCTCACGGGACTAGCGGGAGAGACCCAGTACTTC.

This clonotype has a count of ten or more. The V and J genes are TRBV13 and TRBJ2-7; D gene unclear. Per the germline V gene, CDR1 is PRHDT and CDR2 is FYEKMQ (reference sequence). The V gene lost 2 bases and the J gene lost 3 bases, with 8 bases spanning the gap. The CDR3 consists of 13 residues. The CDR3 spells CASSLIPVYEQYF. The CDR3 DNA is TGTGCCAGCAGCTTAATTCCAGTCTACGAGCAGTACTTC.

This rearrangement joins TRBV6-1 to TRBJ2-7; TRBD1 agrees at 10 bases. The V segment lost 6 bases and the J segment 10 bases; nucleotides outside the gene matches: 9. This CDR3 is 13 amino acids long. The germline V gene encodes CDR1 MNHNS and CDR2 SASEGT. CDR3 sequence reads: CASRGGQGINQYF. The CDR3 region has the DNA TGTGCCAGCAGGGGGGGACAGGGGATTAATCAGTACTTC.

This clonotype was detected only a few times. The CDR3 protein is CASSYGWGSNTQYF. The CDR3 coding sequence is TGTGCCAGCAGTTACGGCTGGGGATCGAATACGCAGTATTTT. J is TRBJ2-3 and V is TRBV6-2 or TRBV6-3; D unclear. This CDR3 region has 14 residues. The germline V gene encodes CDR1 MNHEY and CDR2 SVGEGT. Trimming left V 2 bases short and J 7 bases short, with 13 bases between.

In this sample, this clonotype turned up a few times. At one end, the junction sequence differs from germline, possibly due to a read error. The rearrangement uses TRBV5-1 and TRBJ1-1, with TRBD1 matching 7 bases. CDR1 and CDR2 from the germline V gene are SGHRS and YFSETQ. This CDR3 region has 15 residues. CDR3 residues: CASSDGDSLNTGAFF. The CDR3 bases are TGCGCCAGCAGCGATGGGGACAGCTTGAACACTGGAGCTTTCTTT.

The chain joins TRBV20-1 to TRBJ2-3, with TRBD2 identical over 8 bases. The CDR3 covers 14 residues. The trim removed 5 bases at V and 0 bases at J, leaving 4 bases unmatched. The germline CDR1 and CDR2 sequences are DFQATT and SNEGSKA (reference sequence). Here the CDR3 DNA reads TGCAGTGCTGAATTAGCGGGGAGCACAGATACGCAGTATTTT. Translated, it gives CSAELAGSTDTQYF.

The J gene is TRBJ2-5, the V gene TRBV5-1, with TRBD2 identical over 8 bases. CDR1 is SGHRS and CDR2 is YFSETQ in the germline V gene. Trimming removed 0 bases from V and 3 bases from J; junction bases left unmatched: 7. CDR3 size: 16 residues. In DNA, the CDR3 is TGCGCCAGCAGCTTGGTGCCAGCGGGAGCGGAAGAGACCCAGTACTTC. It translates to CASSLVPAGAEETQYF.

CDR3 DNA sequence: TGTGCCAGCAGCTTGGGGACAGGAATAGGTGAGCAGTTCTTC. Protein sequence: CASSLGTGIGEQFF. J is TRBJ2-1 and V is TRBV7-9; 8 positions match TRBD1. Germline CDR1 is SEHNR and CDR2 is FQNEAQ (reference sequence). The CDR3 spans 14 residues. J gave up 9 bases and V 3 bases, and 7 bases lay outside the gene matches.

This CDR3 reads CASSRTGTALLGGYTF. CDR3 bases: TGCGCCAGCAGCCGGACCGGGACAGCTCTCCTAGGGGGCTACACCTTC. The chain uses TRBV5-1 and TRBJ1-2; 7 bases line up with TRBD1. The ends lost 4 bases at V and 8 bases at J; junction bases unmatched: 17. The length of the CDR3 is 16 residues. In germline, CDR1 is SGHRS, CDR2 YFSETQ.

This chain connects TRBV29-1 to TRBJ1-2; 8 bases map to TRBD1. Germline V CDR1 and CDR2: SQVTM, ANQGSEA. Trimming removed 7 bases from V and 6 bases from J; junction bases left unmatched: 13. This CDR3 is 14 amino acids long. The CDR3, as DNA: TGCAGCGGGGATCCACCGACAGGGGCCCATGGCTACACCTTC. Its protein product is CSGDPPTGAHGYTF.

The J gene is TRBJ2-2, the V gene TRBV7-9, with no clear D. Germline V gene sequence: CDR1 SEHNR, CDR2 FQNEAQ (reference sequence). The CDR3 runs 16 residues. V gave up 4 bases and J gave up 3 bases, with 15 bases separating them. The CDR3 reads CASSSPTDEYTGELFF. Written as DNA, the CDR3 is TGTGCCAGCAGCTCCCCGACCGACGAATACACCGGGGAGCTGTTTTTT. Filled out from reference TRBV7-9 and TRBJ2-2, the complete variable domain reads DTGVSQNPRHKITKRGQNVTFRCDPISEHNRLYWYRQTLGQGPEFLTYFQNEAQLEKSRLLSDRFSAERPKGSFSTLEIQRTEQGDSAMYLCASSSPTDEYTGELFFGEGSRLTVL.

This clonotype was seen only once. The V call is TRBV3-1, the J call TRBJ2-5; D is unclear. Germline-derived CDR1 and CDR2 are LGHDT and YNNKEL (reference sequence). The CDR3 has 14 amino acids. V was cut by 1 base and J by 0 bases, with 6 bases left in between. CDR3 nucleotides: TGTGCCAGCAGCCAAGTAGGTTACCAAGAGACCCAGTACTTC. This sequence encodes CASSQVGYQETQYF.

The chain joins TRBV12-3 or TRBV12-4 to TRBJ2-1; no clear D. This CDR3 has 16 residues. Trimming removed 1 base at V and 8 bases at J, with 18 bases between. The CDR3 DNA reads as TGTGCCAGCAGTTTAGTCGTCCGGATCGGTACAGATGAGCAGTTCTTC. Translation: CASSLVVRIGTDEQFF.

The table lists this clonotype with a few counts. Written as DNA, the CDR3 is TGTGCCAGCAGCCTGACTAGCGGGGGATTTTACGAGCAGTACTTC. This translates into CASSLTSGGFYEQYF. The chain carries TRBV9 and TRBJ2-7, with 12 bases aligning to TRBD2. The CDR3 sequence is 15 residues long. V shed 4 bases, J shed 4 bases, and the junction held 6 bases outside the gene matches. From germline, CDR1 is SGDLS and CDR2 YYNGEE.

A few counts support this clonotype. This chain joins TRBV5-6 and TRBJ2-7; 7 positions agree with TRBD2. Germline-derived CDR1 and CDR2 are SGHDT and YYEEEE. The junction had 12 bases not matched to a gene; V was cut back by 3 bases and J by 3 bases. The CDR3 has 16 residues. CDR3 in DNA: TGTGCCAGCAGCTCCTACGGACTAGGAGAGGGCTACGAGCAGTACTTC. Amino acids: CASSSYGLGEGYEQYF.

V and J are TRBV25-1 and TRBJ2-3; D unresolved. V lost 1 base and J lost 2, with 10 bases in between. The germline CDR1 and CDR2 sequences are MGHDK and SYGVNS. This CDR3 comprises 15 residues. As DNA, the CDR3 is TGTGCCAGCAGTGAATTTACGACCTTCACAGATACGCAGTATTTT. Residues: CASSEFTTFTDTQYF.

J is TRBJ2-1 and V is TRBV6-1, with unresolved D. This CDR3 is built from 13 residues. Trimming pared 3 bases from V and 5 bases from J, leaving 8 bases between. Germline CDR1 and CDR2: MNHNS and SASEGT. The CDR3 nucleotides read TGTGCCAGCAGTGAGCTTGTAAACAATGAGCAGTTCTTC. Translated, it gives CASSELVNNEQFF.

The chain couples TRBV3-1 to TRBJ1-3; D unclear. The CDR3 runs 13 residues. Germline lookup yields CDR1 LGHDT and CDR2 YNNKEL (reference sequence). V was pared by 3 bases and J by 0 bases, with 3 bases between. The chain's CDR3 is CASSQFSGNTIYF. The CDR3 DNA is TGTGCCAGCAGCCAGTTCTCTGGAAACACCATATATTTT. Using reference TRBV3-1 and TRBJ1-3 for the parts outside the CDR3, the full variable domain is DTAVSQTPKYLVTQMGNDKSIKCEQNLGHDTMYWYKQDSKKFLKIMFSYNNKELIINETVPNRFSPKSPDKAHLNLHINSLELGDSAVYFCASSQFSGNTIYFGEGSWLTVV.

This clonotype has only a few counts. The chain employs TRBV6-6 and TRBJ1-1; D may be TRBD1 (5 bases). Trimming took off 10 bases at V and 4 bases at J, with 16 bases between the two ends. This CDR3 contains 13 residues. CDR1 MNHNY and CDR2 SVGAGI come from the germline V gene (reference sequence). The DNA of the CDR3 is TGTGCCAACCGTTGGGGGGAGGCCACTGAAGCTTTCTTT. Protein sequence: CANRWGEATEAFF.

Only a few counts were recorded for this clonotype. Since no conserved phenylalanine or tryptophan closes the CDR3, a read error is the likely cause. The limits of the CDR3 on the DNA are not certain, so only TCRdb's listed CDR3 is given. The rearrangement links TRBV20-1 to TRBJ2-1; the D call TRBD2 from the table was never checked on the DNA. The CDR3 numbers 16 amino acids, ends counted. Germline CDR1 is DFQATT and CDR2 is SNEGSKA (reference sequence). CDR3 sequence reads: CSARDHRGLAGGPAWV.

This clonotype was recorded at least ten times. The rearrangement uses TRBV7-9 and TRBJ2-5; no clear D. Trimming stripped 2 bases from V and 5 bases from J, with 6 bases between. The germline gives CDR1 SEHNR, CDR2 FQNEAQ (reference sequence). This CDR3 region has 12 residues. CDR3 region: CASSLRMETQYF. The CDR3 DNA reads as TGTGCCAGCAGCTTAAGAATGGAGACCCAGTACTTC. The whole variable domain, remainder taken from reference TRBV7-9 and TRBJ2-5, is DTGVSQNPRHKITKRGQNVTFRCDPISEHNRLYWYRQTLGQGPEFLTYFQNEAQLEKSRLLSDRFSAERPKGSFSTLEIQRTEQGDSAMYLCASSLRMETQYFGPGTRLLVL.

The chain combines TRBV20-1 with TRBJ2-1; D gene uncertain. Germline V gene data show CDR1 as DFQATT and CDR2 as SNEGSKA (reference sequence). There are 13 residues in the CDR3. The ends were cut back, 4 bases at V and 2 bases at J, with 9 bases in the middle. CDR3 in DNA: TGCAGTGCTAATTCTCCTACCTACAATGAGCAGTTCTTC. It codes for CSANSPTYNEQFF.

The chain carries TRBV2 and TRBJ2-1; 11 positions agree with TRBD2. The ends lost 2 bases at V and 16 bases at J; junction bases unmatched: 7. The CDR3 runs to 13 residues. Germline V gene lookup returns CDR1 SNHLY and CDR2 FYNNEI. The CDR3 DNA follows: TGTGCCAGCAGTGAATTGACTAGCGGGGTGCCTTTCTTC. Amino acid sequence: CASSELTSGVPFF.

This sequence joins TRBV7-2 and TRBJ1-1; 9 bases align to TRBD1. The germline gives CDR1 SGHTA, CDR2 FQGNSA. There are 14 residues in the CDR3. Germline trimming cut 7 bases from V and 3 bases from J; bases unmatched to any gene: 6. The CDR3 DNA reads as TGTGCCAGCAACAGGGGGCGAAGTGACACTGAAGCTTTCTTT. This codes for CASNRGRSDTEAFF.